This TCR beta chain stems from a study of cytomegalovirus exposure and HLA in healthy donors. Study findings and constraints: In vitro, three CMV-associated chains proved specific for CMV antigens. Some TCR beta chains (roughly 160 of them) were listed as cytomegalovirus-associated. Many donors shared some public TCRs, even though most TCR sequences were rare.

Separate from the approximately 700-subject first cohort was the approximately 120-subject validation cohort, to which the donors belonged. Notes on this clone: Its antigen is unknown.

The CDR3 contains 13 residues. In germline, CDR1 is SEHNR, CDR2 FQNEAQ (reference sequence). V was clipped by 5 bases and J by 5 bases; unmatched bases: 6. The data were produced by immunoSEQ multiplex PCR, yet TCRdb's version contains in-frame clones alone and is incomplete. The sample holds about 88,000 clones, roughly 84% seen once. The clonotype originates from a woman aged 18-35 years in good health and CMV-seropositive. This chain links TRBV7-9 with TRBJ2-7; 7 nucleotides match TRBD1. The sample consisted of PBMCs. CDR3 sequence reads: CASSLGTVDEQYF. CDR3 bases: TGTGCCAGCAGCCTCGGGACAGTAGACGAGCAGTACTTC.